This TCR beta chain was documented in a study of Graves' ophthalmopathy and Graves' hyperthyroidism. RNA transcripts were the template, and TCR beta CDR3 regions were amplified from them. An initial RT-PCR round employing HTBI primers preceded a second-round multiplex PCR. TCRdb itself ran the multiplex PCR reads through MiXCR, one entry per CDR3 protein. The sample lists about 700,000 distinct CDR3 sequences, roughly 41% occurring once. This clonotype came up many times. Its antigen remains unknown. V trimming: 3 bases; J trimming: 5 bases; junction bases outside the gene matches: 11. CDR3 length: 15 amino acids. The germline gives CDR1 SQVTM, CDR2 ANQGSEA. Study-wide results and caveats: Blood contained most expanded thyroid clonotypes exceeding 0.001 frequency.

Ophthalmopathy-affected donors exhibited moderate-to-severe activity, CAS ≥3, NOSPECS ≥4, and duration under 3 months. V usage is TRBV29-1 and J usage is TRBJ1-2, with 8 bases identical to TRBD1. Sequences were obtained from peripheral blood. This sequence originates from an adult man with Graves' ophthalmopathy. CDR3 residues: CSVDTTGVGVYGYTF. Written as DNA, the CDR3 is TGCAGCGTTGACACGACAGGGGTGGGGGTTTATGGCTACACCTTC.